A single sample is the source of the 24 T cell receptor beta chains below, sequenced in a study of radiation and T cells in renal cell carcinoma. This table comes from immunoSEQ multiplex PCR, and its TCRdb copy is limited to in-frame clones, with some not included. The sample lists some 81,000 clones, roughly nine tenths seen once, with around 6% in the top ten. Time point indicated: blood 4 weeks post-SBRT, at nephrectomy. Treatment reported: 15 Gy SBRT to primary tumor, nephrectomy 4 weeks later. The material sequenced was blood, taken from a patient whose treatment included radiotherapy and nephrectomy. The receptors were gathered from a woman aged 70-85 years with renal cell carcinoma.

This chain connects TRBV7-9 to TRBJ2-5, with D possibly TRBD1 on 6 matching bases. Germline V CDR1 and CDR2: SEHNR, FQNEAQ (reference sequence). The CDR3 consists of 14 residues. V shed 3 bases and J shed 1 base, with 9 bases lying between them. The CDR3 loop reads CASSFQGGQETQYF. The DNA for the CDR3 is TGTGCCAGCAGCTTTCAAGGGGGCCAAGAGACCCAGTACTTC.

The V gene is TRBV10-3, the J gene TRBJ2-7; D may be TRBD1 or TRBD2 (5 bases each). CDR1 and CDR2 (germline): ENHRY, SYGVKD. This CDR3 comprises 14 residues. The V end was cut by 6 bases, the J end by 1 base, with 13 bases between. This CDR3 reads CAISGTTLSYEQYF. The CDR3 region has the DNA TGTGCCATCAGCGGGACGACGCTATCCTACGAGCAGTACTTC.

The chain uses TRBV29-1 and TRBJ1-1; unclear D gene. Trimming shortened V by 5 bases and J by 5 bases, and 15 bases separated the two germline ends. The CDR3 extends over 13 amino acids. Germline assignment: CDR1 SQVTM and CDR2 ANQGSEA. CDR3 loop: CSVHGGWATEAFF. CDR3 sequence (DNA): TGCAGCGTTCACGGTGGCTGGGCAACTGAAGCTTTCTTT.

The chain combines TRBV9 with TRBJ1-1; TRBD1 aligns across 10 bases. Trimming cost V 2 bases and J 2 bases; bases outside gene matches: 3. Germline assignment: CDR1 SGDLS and CDR2 YYNGEE. The CDR3 has 15 residues. The CDR3 DNA is TGTGCCAGCAGCGTCGGGACAGGGGCTAACACTGAAGCTTTCTTT. Translation: CASSVGTGANTEAFF. Combining the CDR3 with reference TRBV9 and TRBJ1-1 gives the whole variable domain DSGVTQTPKHLITATGQRVTLRCSPRSGDLSVYWYQQSLDQGLQFLIQYYNGEERAKGNILERFSAQQFPDLHSELNLSSLELGDSALYFCASSVGTGANTEAFFGQGTRLTVV.

J is TRBJ1-5 and V is TRBV7-2; D perhaps matches TRBD1 (5 bases). CDR1 and CDR2 from the germline V gene are SGHTA and FQGNSA. CDR3 size: 14 residues. The V gene lost 5 bases and the J gene lost 0 bases, with 8 bases spanning the gap. DNA for the CDR3: TGTGCCAGCAGCCAGGGATATAGCAATCAGCCCCAGCATTTT. Residues: CASSQGYSNQPQHF.

The count of this clone is one. The chain carries TRBV6-5 and TRBJ2-3; TRBD2 is a possible D gene (5 bases). Trimming pared 6 bases from V and 0 bases from J, leaving 13 bases between. The germline V gene encodes CDR1 MNHEY and CDR2 SVGAGI. The CDR3 runs to 15 residues. This CDR3 is CASRPSGLSTDTQYF. CDR3 nucleotides: TGTGCCAGCAGGCCCAGCGGACTTAGCACAGATACGCAGTATTTT.

The chain is built from TRBV15 and TRBJ1-3, with unresolved D. Trimming took off 0 bases at V and 0 bases at J, with 12 bases between the two ends. Per the germline V gene, CDR1 is LNHNV and CDR2 is YYDKDF (reference sequence). The CDR3 runs 17 residues. CDR3 sequence reads: CATSRDPQSTSGNTIYF. The CDR3 nucleotides are TGTGCCACCAGCAGAGATCCCCAATCTACCTCTGGAAACACCATATATTTT.

The chain has TRBV6-5 and TRBJ1-2; D is unresolved. The CDR3 is made up of 12 amino acids. The germline V gene has CDR1 MNHEY and CDR2 SVGAGI. Trimming took 5 bases from V and 9 from J, leaving 13 bases between them. The CDR3, as DNA: TGTGCCAGCAGTGAAGGTAGTATTAGCTACACCTTC. It codes for CASSEGSISYTF.

The chain carries TRBV30 and TRBJ1-6; no firm D call. Trimming shortened V by 2 bases and J by 7 bases, and 9 bases separated the two germline ends. There are 13 residues in the CDR3. Germline V gene data show CDR1 as GTSNPN and CDR2 as SVGIG (reference sequence). CDR3 region: CAWSTNRNSPLHF. CDR3 DNA: TGTGCCTGGAGTACTAACAGAAATTCACCCCTCCACTTT. Based on the CDR3 plus reference TRBV30 and TRBJ1-6, the full variable domain is SQTIHQWPATLVQPVGSPLSLECTVEGTSNPNLYWYRQAAGRGLQLLFYSVGIGQISSEVPQNLSASRPQDRQFILSSKKLLLSDSGFYLCAWSTNRNSPLHFGNGTRLTVT.

This sequence joins TRBV6-6 and TRBJ1-5; D uncertain. Per the germline V gene, CDR1 is MNHNY and CDR2 is SVGAGI (reference sequence). The CDR3 length is 14 residues. Between the trimmed V and J ends, which lost 0 bases and 2 bases, there was a span of 5 bases. DNA of the CDR3: TGTGCCAGCAGTTACTCAGGTGGCAATCAGCCCCAGCATTTT. Amino acids: CASSYSGGNQPQHF.

This chain joins TRBV28 and TRBJ2-7, with 7 bases fitting TRBD1. Germline V gene sequence: CDR1 MDHEN, CDR2 SYDVKM. With V trimmed by 5 bases and J by 3 bases, 7 bases remained unmatched. This CDR3 is built from 14 residues. The CDR3 region has the DNA TGTGCCAGCAGTCCTGGGACAGTGCACTACGAGCAGTACTTC. Its protein product is CASSPGTVHYEQYF.

This chain connects TRBV19 to TRBJ2-3, with TRBD2 matching over 11 bases. CDR3 length: 15 amino acids. CDR1 and CDR2 from the germline V gene are LNHDA and SQIVND (reference sequence). Unmatched junction bases numbered 3, after V lost 5 bases and J lost 2 bases. The CDR3 DNA reads as TGTGCCAGTAGTTCTAGCGGGGGGCTCACAGATACGCAGTATTTT. Translated, it gives CASSSSGGLTDTQYF.

The rearrangement links TRBV6-6 to TRBJ1-4, with TRBD1 identical over 8 bases. Germline V gene lookup returns CDR1 MNHNY and CDR2 SVGAGI (reference sequence). V was clipped by 4 bases and J by 8 bases; unmatched bases: 6. This CDR3 has 14 residues. The CDR3 DNA is TGTGCCAGCAGTTCCAGGGGGCAGGAAGAAAAACTGTTTTTT. It translates to CASSSRGQEEKLFF.

This chain joins TRBV4-3 and TRBJ2-2, with TRBD2 identical over 8 bases. The V gene end was trimmed by 1 base and the J gene end by 8 bases; junction bases not matched to a gene: 9. Germline V lookup: CDR1 LGHNA, CDR2 YSLEER. The CDR3 length is 16 residues. CDR3 region: CASSQVRAGGMGELFF. DNA for the CDR3: TGCGCCAGCAGCCAAGTTCGCGCGGGGGGCATGGGGGAGCTGTTTTTT.

The chain uses TRBV5-4 and TRBJ1-1; 10 positions agree with TRBD1. The trim removed 4 bases at V and 6 bases at J, leaving 6 bases unmatched. This CDR3 has 14 amino acids. Germline-derived CDR1 and CDR2 are SGHNT and YYREEE (reference sequence). The DNA of the CDR3 is TGTGCCAGCAGCCAAGGGACAGGGGTCTCTGAAGCTTTCTTT. Protein sequence: CASSQGTGVSEAFF.

The rearrangement links TRBV7-2 to TRBJ1-1, with D possibly TRBD1 on 5 matching bases. CDR1 is SGHTA and CDR2 is FQGNSA in the germline V gene. The CDR3 is 14 amino acids. Trimming took off 4 bases at V and 0 bases at J, with 9 bases between the two ends. The CDR3 DNA reads as TGTGCCAGCAGCTCCAGGGTCATGAACACTGAAGCTTTCTTT. Amino acids: CASSSRVMNTEAFF.

The chain has TRBV18 and TRBJ2-1, with 10 positions matching TRBD1. CDR3 size: 14 residues. Germline V gene sequence: CDR1 KGHSH, CDR2 LQKENI. The V gene end was trimmed by 5 bases and the J gene end by 6 bases; junction bases not matched to a gene: 4. CDR3 coding DNA: TGTGCCAGCTCAGCTGGACAGGGGGTCAATGAGCAGTTCTTC. Translating gives CASSAGQGVNEQFF.

The chain uses TRBV4-2 and TRBJ2-1, with D tentatively TRBD2 (6 bases). This CDR3 region has 15 residues. The germline gives CDR1 LGHNA, CDR2 YNFKEQ. V dropped 0 bases and J dropped 9 bases, with 15 bases sitting between them. This CDR3 is CASSQEGIGGTEQFF. CDR3 DNA: TGTGCCAGCAGCCAAGAGGGAATTGGGGGGACTGAGCAGTTCTTC.

In the case of this clone: Distinct nucleotide sequences in the sample also encode this CDR3. V gene TRBV5-1 combines with J gene TRBJ2-5; 7 nucleotides align to TRBD1. Trimming took 3 bases from V and 2 from J; bases not matched to a gene: 1. Germline lookup yields CDR1 SGHRS and CDR2 YFSETQ. The CDR3 contains 13 residues. The CDR3 DNA follows: TGCGCCAGCAGCTCGGGACAGCAAGAGACCCAGTACTTC. This codes for CASSSGQQETQYF.

The chain links TRBV19 to TRBJ2-4; D may be TRBD2 (6 bases). Germline-derived CDR1 and CDR2 are LNHDA and SQIVND (reference sequence). The CDR3 runs to 17 residues. V shed 2 bases and J shed 0 bases, with 14 bases lying between them. CDR3 region: CASSINSGDLAKNIQYF. DNA for the CDR3: TGTGCCAGTAGTATAAATTCGGGGGACCTAGCCAAAAACATTCAGTACTTC.

The genes are TRBV5-4 and TRBJ2-5, with 12 bases aligning to TRBD2. The V gene end was trimmed by 7 bases and the J gene end by 4 bases; junction bases not matched to a gene: 17. This CDR3 has 18 residues. CDR1 and CDR2 from the germline V gene are SGHNT and YYREEE (reference sequence). The chain's CDR3 is CASASRASGGARGETQYF. Here the CDR3 DNA reads TGTGCCAGCGCCTCAAGGGCTAGCGGGGGGGCCCGGGGAGAGACCCAGTACTTC.

V is TRBV5-1 and J is TRBJ2-7; D gene unclear. V gave up 4 bases and J gave up 4 bases, with 18 bases separating them. Germline V lookup: CDR1 SGHRS, CDR2 YFSETQ. This CDR3 comprises 15 residues. CDR3 sequence reads: CASSVHGPVGYEQYF. In DNA, the CDR3 is TGCGCCAGCAGCGTCCACGGACCGGTAGGGTACGAGCAGTACTTC.

The rearrangement links TRBV5-4 to TRBJ2-5, with 7 bases matching TRBD1. CDR3 length: 14 residues. Per germline, CDR1 SGHNT and CDR2 YYREEE (reference sequence). With 5 bases clipped from V and 5 bases from J, the junction kept 9 bases outside the gene matches. The CDR3 sequence is CASRDRSVRETQYF. The CDR3 DNA is TGTGCCAGCAGGGACAGGAGCGTTCGGGAGACCCAGTACTTC.

The chain is built from TRBV2 and TRBJ2-7; TRBD1 aligns across 7 bases. The V gene's germline CDR1 is SNHLY and CDR2 FYNNEI. The length of the CDR3 is 13 residues. The J segment lost 4 bases and the V segment lost 4 bases, leaving 4 bases of the junction unmatched. Here the CDR3 DNA reads TGTGCCAGCAGTGCTACAGGGGATTACGAGCAGTACTTC. Its protein product is CASSATGDYEQYF.